A single sample gave rise to the 3 T cell receptor beta chains below, sequenced in a study of human T cells and chemical hapten exposure. TCRdb passed the RACE reads through MiXCR, listing each CDR3 protein once. The data contain about 140,000 distinct CDR3 sequences, 12% of them singletons. As to time point: patch test 2, 6 weeks after DPC sensitization. Noted treatment: therapeutic diphenylcyclopropenone sensitization with weekly scalp DPC. Here the sequenced sample was whole blood, taken in connection with sensitization to the hapten diphenylcyclopropenone (DPC). The receptors derive from a woman aged 45-65 years with alopecia areata. Some clones in this sample may be carry-over from other donors' samples.

The rearrangement joins TRBV6-5 to TRBJ2-7; 8 bases match TRBD1. The CDR3 extends over 15 amino acids. Trimming took 2 bases from V and 2 from J; bases not matched to a gene: 5. From germline, CDR1 is MNHEY and CDR2 SVGAGI. In DNA form, the CDR3 reads TGTGCCAGCAGTTACGGACAGGGAGTCCCCTACGAGCAGTACTTC. Its protein is CASSYGQGVPYEQYF.

This clonotype was seen repeatedly, ten times or more. The rearrangement joins TRBV7-9 to TRBJ1-3; 8 nucleotides align to TRBD1. CDR1 SEHNR and CDR2 FQNEAQ come from the germline V gene (reference sequence). The CDR3 loop spans 13 amino acids. V lost 3 bases and J lost 8; bases outside the gene matches: 3. CDR3 bases: TGTGCCAGCAGCTTTGACAGGGGAGACACCATATATTTT. It translates to CASSFDRGDTIYF.

This clonotype was found many times. The chain joins TRBV3-1 to TRBJ2-2; 10 positions agree with TRBD2. The J segment lost 2 bases and the V segment lost 5 bases, leaving 5 bases of the junction unmatched. Per the germline V gene, CDR1 is LGHDT and CDR2 is YNNKEL (reference sequence). This CDR3 spans 16 amino acids. The CDR3 loop reads CASSWTSGINTGELFF. The CDR3 bases are TGTGCCAGCAGCTGGACTAGCGGTATCAACACCGGGGAGCTGTTTTTT.